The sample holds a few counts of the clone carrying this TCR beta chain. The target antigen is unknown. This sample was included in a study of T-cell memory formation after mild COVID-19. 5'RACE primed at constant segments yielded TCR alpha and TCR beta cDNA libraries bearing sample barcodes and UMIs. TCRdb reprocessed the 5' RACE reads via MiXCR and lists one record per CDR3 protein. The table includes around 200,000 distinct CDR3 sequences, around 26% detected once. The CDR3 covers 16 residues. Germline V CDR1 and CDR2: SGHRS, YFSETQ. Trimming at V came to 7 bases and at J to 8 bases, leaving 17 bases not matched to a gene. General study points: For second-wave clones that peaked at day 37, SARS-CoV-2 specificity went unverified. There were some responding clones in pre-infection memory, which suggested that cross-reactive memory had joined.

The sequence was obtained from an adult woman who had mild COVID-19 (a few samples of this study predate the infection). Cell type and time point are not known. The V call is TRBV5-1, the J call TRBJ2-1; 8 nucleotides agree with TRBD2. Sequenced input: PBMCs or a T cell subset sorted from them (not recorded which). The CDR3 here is CASVPGGGESVHEQFF. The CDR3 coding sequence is TGCGCCAGCGTCCCCGGGGGGGGGGAGAGCGTCCATGAGCAGTTCTTC. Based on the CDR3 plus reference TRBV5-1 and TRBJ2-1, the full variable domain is KAGVTQTPRYLIKTRGQQVTLSCSPISGHRSVSWYQQTPGQGLQFLFEYFSETQRNKGNFPGRFSGRQFSNSRSEMNVSTLELGDSALYLCASVPGGGESVHEQFFGPGTRLTVL.